Sequencing of this TCR beta chain was carried out in a study of T cell changes during pregnancy in multiple sclerosis. The protocol was immunoSEQ multiplex PCR, while the TCRdb copy is restricted to in-frame clones and leaves out a portion. This table has about 42,000 clones, more than 85% appearing once. The receptor's source is a female donor in good health, enrolled as a control in a pregnancy study. The sequencing used CD4+ T cells from peripheral blood mononuclear cells, collected in the second trimester of pregnancy.

In DNA, the CDR3 is TGTGCCAGCAGCCAAATAGCGGGGGGAGGAGAGACCCAGTACTTC. It codes for CASSQIAGGGETQYF. The chain carries TRBV11-2 and TRBJ2-5, with TRBD2 matching over 10 bases. The V segment lost 5 bases and the J segment 4 bases; nucleotides outside the gene matches: 7. Germline V gives CDR1 SGHAT, CDR2 FQNNGV. The CDR3 has 15 residues.